This T cell receptor beta chain was identified during a study of molecular identifiers for immune sequencing clone quantification. TCRdb called the PCR reads again in MiXCR, with one record for every CDR3 protein. Of hundreds of thousands of distinct CDR3 sequences listed, approximately 24% are singletons. The CDR3 has 17 amino acids. Trimming took 6 bases from V and 4 from J, leaving 21 bases between them. The V gene's germline CDR1 is MNHEY and CDR2 SMNVEV (reference sequence). This clonotype showed up just a few times. The sequenced sample was naive CD8+ T cells from blood, with Jurkat cell RNA spiked in. Described subset: FACS-sorted CD8+CD4-CCR7+CD45RA+ naive T cells. J is TRBJ1-4 and V is TRBV27; D not resolved. This clonotype originated in a human donor in good health. Some libraries in this study had Jurkat cell RNA spiked in. The CDR3 nucleotides read TGTGCCAGCAGCCCTACCCGAGTAACGGGTCTTAATGAAAAACTGTTTTTT. Protein: CASSPTRVTGLNEKLFF.